This TCR beta chain was documented in a study of blood T cell repertoires in COVID-19. Germline values: CDR1 MDHEN, CDR2 SYDVKM. The CDR3 contains 15 residues. V dropped 3 bases and J dropped 3; count of bases not matched to a gene: 5. As processed by the authors: Reference gene primer amplification gave estimated nucleated cell counts. Repertoires were generated with immunoSEQ multiplex PCR, while TCRdb's copy carries only in-frame clones and drops some. That table supplies the V and J calls and clone size; D and trimming were determined from the DNA. The top ten hold 3.5% to 5.5% of the sample, which has 60,000 to 85,000 clones, 86% seen once.

The source material was peripheral blood. V usage is TRBV28 and J usage is TRBJ1-5; 7 nucleotides match TRBD1. The sequence came from a man aged 50 to 60 with active COVID-19. The CDR3 coding sequence is TGTGCCAGCAGTTTCGAGGGGGCTTACAATCAGCCCCAGCATTTT. This translates into CASSFEGAYNQPQHF.